The present entry profiles one T cell receptor (beta chain) with its context. The data were taken from a study of blood T cell repertoires in COVID-19. Assay: immunoSEQ multiplex PCR; the TCRdb copy retains only in-frame clones and omits some. The profile shows roughly 250,000 clones, 75% to 95% of them singletons. Sequencing was done on a sample of PBMCs or T cells enriched from blood (not recorded which). This receptor was identified in a woman younger than 35 who had recovered from COVID-19.

Here the CDR3 reads CASSQARREDQPQHF. The DNA for the CDR3 is TGCGCCAGCAGCCAAGCGCGCAGGGAGGACCAGCCCCAGCATTTT. The rearrangement uses TRBV4-3 and TRBJ1-5; D is perhaps TRBD1 (5 bases). V lost 1 base and J 7 bases, leaving 14 bases between the germline ends. The CDR3 has 15 residues. Per the germline V gene, CDR1 is LGHNA and CDR2 is YSLEER.